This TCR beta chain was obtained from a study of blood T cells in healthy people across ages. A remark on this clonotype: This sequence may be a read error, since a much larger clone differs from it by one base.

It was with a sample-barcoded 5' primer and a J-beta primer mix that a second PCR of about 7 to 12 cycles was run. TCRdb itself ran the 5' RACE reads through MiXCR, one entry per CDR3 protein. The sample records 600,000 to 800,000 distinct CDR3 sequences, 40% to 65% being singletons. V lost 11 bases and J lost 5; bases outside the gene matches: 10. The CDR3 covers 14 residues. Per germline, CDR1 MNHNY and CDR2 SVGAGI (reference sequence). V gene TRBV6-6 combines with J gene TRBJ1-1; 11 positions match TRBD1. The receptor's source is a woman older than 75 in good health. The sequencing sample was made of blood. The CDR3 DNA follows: TGTGCCGCCCAGGGGGACAGGGGGGGGACTGAAGCTTTCTTT. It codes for CAAQGDRGGTEAFF.